The 25 T cell receptor beta chains in this list originate from one sample, sequenced in a study of shared clonotypes between healthy human individuals. Sequenced by immunoSEQ multiplex PCR; TCRdb stores in-frame clones only, minus some. This sample yields over 950,000 clones, of which 77% are seen a single time; approximately 0.9% belongs to the top ten. Sequencing was performed on memory CD4+ T cells from PBMCs. Subset described: CD45RA-negative fraction. The receptors were gathered from a man younger than 35 in good health. Some clones in this sample may be carry-over from other donors' samples.

A note on this clone: Distinct nucleotide sequences in the sample also encode this CDR3. The genes are TRBV5-4 and TRBJ1-1; D is unclear. CDR3 size: 13 residues. Germline CDR1 reads SGHNT; CDR2 reads YYREEE (reference sequence). V was pared by 4 bases and J by 3 bases, with 10 bases between. CDR3 amino acids: CASSPGVDTEAFF. The CDR3, as DNA: TGTGCCAGCAGCCCCGGGGTAGACACTGAAGCTTTCTTT. Full variable domain (remainder filled in from reference TRBV5-4 and TRBJ1-1): ETGVTQSPTHLIKTRGQQVTLRCSSQSGHNTVSWYQQALGQGPQFIFQYYREEENGRGNFPPRFSGLQFPNYSSELNVNALELDDSALYLCASSPGVDTEAFFGQGTRLTVV.

For this clone: The sample holds other DNA sequences that translate to the same CDR3. The gene calls are TRBV5-1 and TRBJ2-5; D possibly uses TRBD1 or TRBD2 (6 bases each). The CDR3 has 14 residues. Per germline, CDR1 SGHRS and CDR2 YFSETQ. V was trimmed by 3 bases and J by 4 bases, leaving 13 bases between them. The CDR3 DNA reads TGCGCCAGCAGCTCCGGAGGGGGAGTAGAGACCCAGTACTTC. Translating gives CASSSGGGVETQYF.

The chain recombines TRBV29-1 with TRBJ2-4; D perhaps matches TRBD1 (5 bases). The CDR3 covers 16 residues. Germline assignment: CDR1 SQVTM and CDR2 ANQGSEA. V lost 1 base to trimming and J lost 6 bases, with 19 bases between them. The CDR3 is CSVEVWGSGRSNIQYF. As DNA, the CDR3 is TGCAGCGTTGAAGTATGGGGCTCAGGTAGATCAAACATTCAGTACTTC.

This clone was detected only once. This chain joins TRBV5-1 and TRBJ2-7, with 10 bases that match TRBD2. CDR1 and CDR2 from the germline V gene are SGHRS and YFSETQ. V trimming: 5 bases; J trimming: 0 bases; junction bases outside the gene matches: 2. This CDR3 is 14 amino acids long. The CDR3 loop is CASRKREGSYEQYF. For the CDR3, the DNA is TGCGCCAGCAGGAAGCGGGAGGGCTCCTACGAGCAGTACTTC.

J is TRBJ2-3 and V is TRBV5-1; 8 nucleotides align to TRBD1. This CDR3 spans 15 amino acids. Unmatched junction bases numbered 5, after V lost 2 bases and J lost 3 bases. The germline V gene has CDR1 SGHRS and CDR2 YFSETQ. The CDR3 DNA reads as TGCGCCAGCAGCTTACCAACAGGGGGGACAGATACGCAGTATTTT. Encoded protein: CASSLPTGGTDTQYF.

V usage is TRBV7-9 and J usage is TRBJ2-1, with D possibly matching TRBD2 (6 bases). Looked up from germline, CDR1 is SEHNR and CDR2 is FQNEAQ (reference sequence). The CDR3 has 13 amino acids. The V end was cut by 5 bases, the J end by 7 bases, with 12 bases between. The CDR3 region is CASSLFGGNEQFF. In DNA form, the CDR3 reads TGTGCCAGCAGCCTATTTGGAGGGAATGAGCAGTTCTTC. The full variable domain, with the rest looked up from reference TRBV7-9 and TRBJ2-1, is DTGVSQNPRHKITKRGQNVTFRCDPISEHNRLYWYRQTLGQGPEFLTYFQNEAQLEKSRLLSDRFSAERPKGSFSTLEIQRTEQGDSAMYLCASSLFGGNEQFFGPGTRLTVL.

V is TRBV6-1 and J is TRBJ1-3, with D tentatively TRBD1 (5 bases). Trimming shortened V by 3 bases and J by 0 bases, and 12 bases separated the two germline ends. Germline-derived CDR1 and CDR2 are MNHNS and SASEGT. This CDR3 is built from 16 residues. The CDR3 region is CASSDPGLSSGNTIYF. The DNA for the CDR3 is TGTGCCAGCAGTGACCCGGGACTTTCCTCTGGAAACACCATATATTTT.

The chain joins TRBV11-2 to TRBJ1-1; TRBD1 matches at 7 bases. In germline, CDR1 is SGHAT, CDR2 FQNNGV. The CDR3 has 15 amino acids. V gave up 5 bases and J gave up 1 base; unmatched junction bases: 7. The chain's CDR3 is CASSKRQGENTEAFF. The CDR3 DNA is TGTGCCAGCAGCAAACGACAGGGAGAGAACACTGAAGCTTTCTTT.

This clone was recorded a few times. This sequence joins TRBV7-2 and TRBJ2-1; possible D gene TRBD2, 5 bases. This CDR3 has 14 residues. Germline V lookup: CDR1 SGHTA, CDR2 FQGNSA. The V gene lost 5 bases and the J gene lost 7 bases, with 15 bases spanning the gap. The CDR3 spells CASSRGRGFNEQFF. DNA for the CDR3: TGTGCCAGCAGCCGCGGCCGGGGTTTTAATGAGCAGTTCTTC.

This rearrangement joins TRBV6-5 to TRBJ1-2; possibly TRBD1 for D (5 bases). V was shortened by 4 bases and J by 8 bases, with 14 bases between the two germline ends. The CDR3 has 13 amino acids. The germline gives CDR1 MNHEY, CDR2 SVGAGI. CDR3 sequence: CASSFRAGGGYTF. Here the CDR3 DNA reads TGTGCCAGCAGTTTCAGAGCGGGGGGGGGCTACACCTTC.

This clone was seen a single time. V is TRBV14 and J is TRBJ2-2; D gene ambiguous. Germline loops: CDR1 SGHDN, CDR2 FVKESK. V was pared by 1 base and J by 4 bases, with 19 bases between. This CDR3 spans 18 amino acids. CDR3 sequence: CASSQGGRTYLFTGELFF. CDR3 in DNA: TGTGCCAGCAGCCAAGGTGGGCGGACCTACCTCTTCACCGGGGAGCTGTTTTTT.

The chain combines TRBV7-3 with TRBJ2-1; 9 bases agree with TRBD2. The CDR3 contains 16 residues. The V gene end was trimmed by 5 bases and the J gene end by 2 bases; junction bases not matched to a gene: 7. The germline V gene encodes CDR1 SGHTA and CDR2 FQGTGA. The chain's CDR3 is CASSRGPSGAYNEQFF. CDR3 sequence (DNA): TGTGCCAGCAGCAGAGGTCCTAGCGGGGCCTACAATGAGCAGTTCTTC.

The sample holds one count of this clone. V gene TRBV6-5 combines with J gene TRBJ1-2; unclear D gene. V lost 6 bases and J 2 bases, leaving 7 bases between the germline ends. The V gene's germline CDR1 is MNHEY and CDR2 SVGAGI. This CDR3 has 12 amino acids. CDR3 in DNA: TGTGCCAGCAGCCAACGGAACTATGGCTACACCTTC. It specifies CASSQRNYGYTF.

This chain uses TRBV28 with TRBJ2-7; D might be TRBD2 (6 bases). The CDR3 loop spans 15 amino acids. V was clipped by 5 bases and J by 3 bases, with 17 bases between them. Germline CDR1 and CDR2: MDHEN and SYDVKM. This chain's CDR3 is CASSQVKGRIYEQYF. The CDR3 DNA reads TGTGCCAGCAGTCAGGTGAAGGGGAGGATCTACGAGCAGTACTTC.

The gene calls are TRBV7-6 and TRBJ2-3; possibly TRBD2 for D (6 bases). This CDR3 has 15 amino acids. Trimming took off 5 bases at V and 0 bases at J, with 12 bases between the two ends. The germline V gene has CDR1 SGHVS and CDR2 FNYEAQ. The CDR3 DNA reads TGTGCCAGCAGCCCGCGGGGTTCTAGCACAGATACGCAGTATTTT. It yields the protein CASSPRGSSTDTQYF.

V usage is TRBV4-1 and J usage is TRBJ2-5; 8 bases map to TRBD2. V was clipped by 10 bases and J by 4 bases; unmatched bases: 8. The CDR3 contains 13 residues. Germline V gene sequence: CDR1 MGHRA, CDR2 YSYEKL. The CDR3 region is CATARLAGETQYF. The CDR3 nucleotides are TGCGCCACCGCTCGGCTAGCGGGAGAGACCCAGTACTTC.

The J gene is TRBJ2-1, the V gene TRBV27, with D possibly called TRBD1 or TRBD2 (5 bases each). The CDR3 is made up of 13 amino acids. Trimming removed 2 bases at V and 6 bases at J, with 8 bases between. From germline, CDR1 is MNHEY and CDR2 SMNVEV (reference sequence). For the CDR3, the DNA is TGTGCCAGCAGTTTAACGAGGGGCAATGAGCAGTTCTTC. The encoded protein is CASSLTRGNEQFF.

The chain has TRBV12-2 and TRBJ2-7; the table assigns TRBD2, which was not confirmed against the DNA. TRBV12-2 is recorded as a pseudogene. This CDR3 has 20 amino acids. The CDR3 nucleotides are TGTGCAAGTCGCTTACGGAAGACTAGCGGGAGTCTAACCACGTTCTACGAGCAGTACTTC. It is translated as CASRLRKTSGSLTTFYEQYF.

This clone was seen a few times. Within the sample, other DNA sequences also encode this same CDR3. The chain uses TRBV20-1 and TRBJ2-1; D gene unclear. CDR3 length: 10 residues. Germline loops: CDR1 DFQATT, CDR2 SNEGSKA (reference sequence). With 4 bases removed from V and 2 bases from J, the gap between germline ends came to 0 bases. CDR3 sequence: CSATYNEQFF. CDR3 coding DNA: TGCAGTGCTACCTACAATGAGCAGTTCTTC.

This clone was picked up one time. The V gene is TRBV5-4, the J gene TRBJ2-7; D unclear. This CDR3 is 13 amino acids long. V was trimmed by 1 base and J by 7 bases, leaving 12 bases between them. Germline assignment: CDR1 SGHNT and CDR2 YYREEE (reference sequence). In nucleotides, the CDR3 is TGTGCCAGCAGCTTGACCTCTCTGGGGGAGCAGTACTTC. This codes for CASSLTSLGEQYF.

As to this clone: Just one base apart from a much larger clone, this may be a read error. Other DNA sequences in the sample encode the same CDR3. V usage is TRBV11-2 and J usage is TRBJ2-3; D not certain. CDR3 length: 12 amino acids. The germline V and J ends were trimmed by 1 base and 4 bases, with 3 bases remaining between them. Per germline, CDR1 SGHAT and CDR2 FQNNGV. The CDR3 region has the DNA TGTGCCAGCAGCTTAGGCGCAGATACGCAGTATTTT. It specifies CASSLGADTQYF. Complete variable domain (other parts from reference TRBV11-2 and TRBJ2-3): EAGVAQSPRYKIIEKRQSVAFWCNPISGHATLYWYQQILGQGPKLLIQFQNNGVVDDSQLPKDRFSAERLKGVDSTLKIQPAKLEDSAVYLCASSLGADTQYFGPGTRLTVL.

As for this clone: With only one base between it and a far larger clone, this is likely a read error. The genes are TRBV30 and TRBJ1-2; 7 nucleotides match TRBD1. CDR3 length: 16 amino acids. V lost 3 bases, J lost 3 bases, and 13 bases stayed unmatched. Germline loops: CDR1 GTSNPN, CDR2 SVGIG (reference sequence). CDR3 protein: CAWRVNPQGTHYGYTF. DNA of the CDR3: TGTGCCTGGAGGGTCAACCCACAGGGGACTCACTATGGCTACACCTTC.

This clone was observed a handful of times. This chain connects TRBV30 to TRBJ2-5; D ambiguous. Germline V gene sequence: CDR1 GTSNPN, CDR2 SVGIG (reference sequence). This CDR3 has 13 amino acids. Trimming removed 5 bases from V and 5 bases from J, with 15 bases in between. The CDR3 spells CAWGDSVGETQYF. Written as DNA, the CDR3 is TGTGCCTGGGGAGACTCCGTAGGGGAGACCCAGTACTTC.

This clone was counted a single time. This specimen includes other DNA sequences encoding the same CDR3. The CDR3 sequence: CASSPPDSSTDTQYF. For the CDR3, the DNA is TGTGCCAGCTCACCACCGGACAGTAGCACAGATACGCAGTATTTT. The rearrangement links TRBV18 to TRBJ2-3, with D perhaps TRBD1 (6 bases). This CDR3 is built from 15 residues. The V gene lost 0 bases and the J gene lost 0 bases, with 7 bases spanning the gap. Germline lookup yields CDR1 KGHSH and CDR2 LQKENI.

The chain joins TRBV7-3 to TRBJ2-2, with unresolved D. Deletions cut 5 bases from V and 5 bases from J, with 6 bases between. Germline V lookup: CDR1 SGHTA, CDR2 FQGTGA. There are 12 residues in the CDR3. CDR3 bases: TGTGCCAGCAGCCCTAAGACCGGGGAGCTGTTTTTT. Its protein product is CASSPKTGELFF.